One sample yielded the 31 T cell receptor beta chains listed below, sequenced in a study of control samples from healthy donors and cancer patients. Sequenced by immunoSEQ multiplex PCR; TCRdb stores in-frame clones only, minus some. The top ten clones hold roughly 0.9% of a sample with approximately 94,000 clones, roughly 92% of them seen once. Sequences were obtained from blood. Receptors originate from a young woman in good health.

The chain carries TRBV7-9 and TRBJ1-5, with D perhaps matching TRBD1 (5 bases). This CDR3 has 12 amino acids. Looked up from germline, CDR1 is SEHNR and CDR2 is FQNEAQ (reference sequence). Trimming shortened V by 9 bases and J by 6 bases, and 12 bases separated the two germline ends. The CDR3 protein is CASSVGTQPQHF. As DNA, the CDR3 is TGTGCCAGTTCGGTGGGGACTCAGCCCCAGCATTTT.

The chain combines TRBV12-3 or TRBV12-4 with TRBJ1-1; D unclear. CDR3 size: 13 residues. V was pared by 2 bases and J by 2 bases, with 6 bases between. The CDR3 DNA is TGTGCCAGCAGTTTACAGGCTAACACTGAAGCTTTCTTT. Translating it yields CASSLQANTEAFF.

This clone was observed a few times. The genes are TRBV19 and TRBJ1-1; D is undetermined. Germline assignment: CDR1 LNHDA and CDR2 SQIVND (reference sequence). The CDR3 is made up of 13 amino acids. V was cut by 5 bases and J by 1 base, with 8 bases left in between. The CDR3: CASSPVRNTEAFF. CDR3 in DNA: TGTGCCAGTAGTCCCGTGAGGAACACTGAAGCTTTCTTT. The entire variable domain, with the rest obtained from reference TRBV19 and TRBJ1-1, is as follows: DGGITQSPKYLFRKEGQNVTLSCEQNLNHDAMYWYRQDPGQGLRLIYYSQIVNDFQKGDIAEGYSVSREKKESFPLTVTSAQKNPTAFYLCASSPVRNTEAFFGQGTRLTVV.

The chain carries TRBV6-1 and TRBJ2-3; D gene unclear. This CDR3 region has 16 residues. The germline V gene encodes CDR1 MNHNS and CDR2 SASEGT. V was trimmed by 2 bases and J by 6 bases, leaving 18 bases between them. The DNA for the CDR3 is TGTGCCAGCAGTGAACATGCGGCCGCCGGCAGGGATACGCAGTATTTT. Encoded protein: CASSEHAAAGRDTQYF.

In its sample, this clone was seen once. The chain carries TRBV7-3 and TRBJ1-2, with D perhaps matching TRBD1 (6 bases). Germline V gives CDR1 SGHTA, CDR2 FQGTGA. V lost 5 bases, J lost 8 bases, and 15 bases lay in between. This CDR3 comprises 13 residues. In nucleotides, the CDR3 is TGTGCCAGCAGCCCGGCGGGGGGCGCGGGCTACACCTTC. Encoded protein: CASSPAGGAGYTF.

This rearrangement joins TRBV14 to TRBJ2-7, with D possibly being TRBD1 (5 bases). Trimming cost V 0 bases and J 2 bases, with 14 bases left between them. CDR1 and CDR2 from the germline V gene are SGHDN and FVKESK. The CDR3 covers 16 residues. CDR3 region: CASSQDVPGITYEQYF. The CDR3 bases are TGTGCCAGCAGCCAAGATGTCCCAGGGATCACCTACGAGCAGTACTTC.

The chain recombines TRBV9 with TRBJ2-2, with 11 nucleotides matching TRBD1. The germline V gene encodes CDR1 SGDLS and CDR2 YYNGEE. After removal of 4 bases from V and 4 bases from J, the junction contained 9 bases not matched to a gene. The CDR3 has 17 amino acids. CDR3 nucleotides: TGTGCCAGCAGCCTCACGGGAGGGACAGGGGGCACCGGGGAGCTGTTTTTT. Its protein product is CASSLTGGTGGTGELFF.

V and J are TRBV7-9 and TRBJ1-1; possible D gene TRBD1, 6 bases. Trimming removed 3 bases from V and 8 bases from J, with 16 bases in between. Germline V gene lookup returns CDR1 SEHNR and CDR2 FQNEAQ (reference sequence). This CDR3 has 14 amino acids. The CDR3 coding sequence is TGTGCCAGCAGCTTCGGAGAGACAGGCCAAGAAGCTTTCTTT. This gives the protein CASSFGETGQEAFF.

This clone has only one observation. The chain combines TRBV5-1 with TRBJ1-4; D is possibly TRBD1 (6 bases). The CDR3 sequence is 14 residues long. Germline V gene lookup returns CDR1 SGHRS and CDR2 YFSETQ. The V end lost 5 bases, the J end lost 5 bases, and 13 bases lay between the germline ends. This chain's CDR3 is CASSYDRLNEKLFF. The CDR3 nucleotides are TGCGCCAGCAGTTATGACAGGTTAAATGAAAAACTGTTTTTT.

The J gene is TRBJ1-1, the V gene TRBV19, with D uncertain. Germline CDR1 LNHDA, CDR2 SQIVND (reference sequence). The CDR3 extends over 14 amino acids. V was trimmed by 1 base and J by 0 bases, leaving 6 bases between them. As DNA, the CDR3 is TGTGCCAGTAGTATAGGACACTTGAACACTGAAGCTTTCTTT. This gives the protein CASSIGHLNTEAFF.

V gene TRBV2 combines with J gene TRBJ1-2; 7 bases align to TRBD1. CDR1 SNHLY and CDR2 FYNNEI come from the germline V gene. The CDR3 is made up of 15 amino acids. V was pared by 7 bases and J by 4 bases, with 12 bases of the junction left unmatched. The CDR3 spells CASNRRTGPVYGYTF. CDR3 DNA sequence: TGTGCCAGCAATCGACGGACAGGACCAGTCTATGGCTACACCTTC.

The chain is built from TRBV3-1 (or the pseudogene TRBV3-2) and TRBJ1-2, with D possibly matching TRBD1 (5 bases). Germline V gene lookup returns CDR1 LGHDT and CDR2 YNNKEL (reference sequence). V lost 0 bases to trimming and J lost 8 bases, with 19 bases between them. The CDR3 runs 16 residues. The CDR3 DNA reads TGTGCCAGCAGCCAAGATTTAGGCCTCAGATGGGGCGGCTACACCTTC. Translation: CASSQDLGLRWGGYTF.

The genes are TRBV3-1 (or the pseudogene TRBV3-2) and TRBJ1-2; D gene unclear. With 5 bases removed from V and 2 bases from J, the gap between germline ends came to 15 bases. This CDR3 is built from 15 residues. The germline V gene has CDR1 LGHDT and CDR2 YNNKEL (reference sequence). This chain's CDR3 is CASSSYWTVNYGYTF. The CDR3 DNA follows: TGTGCCAGCAGCTCGTACTGGACCGTGAACTATGGCTACACCTTC.

The CDR3 DNA follows: TGCGCCAGCAGCCAAGGAGGGACTCGATACAATGAGCAGTTCTTC. As protein: CASSQGGTRYNEQFF. The chain joins TRBV4-1 to TRBJ2-1; D is perhaps TRBD2 (6 bases). This CDR3 comprises 15 residues. Trimming cost V 1 base and J 4 bases, with 11 bases left between them. Germline values: CDR1 MGHRA, CDR2 YSYEKL.

This chain links TRBV6-5 with TRBJ2-7; D may match TRBD1 or TRBD2 (7 bases each). This CDR3 comprises 15 residues. Germline CDR1 and CDR2: MNHEY and SVGAGI. Trimming stripped 6 bases from V and 0 bases from J, with 15 bases between. The CDR3 reads CASREGGGASYEQYF. In DNA, the CDR3 is TGTGCCAGCAGGGAGGGAGGGGGCGCCTCCTACGAGCAGTACTTC.

The chain uses TRBV7-3 and TRBJ2-7; D call uncertain. V was shortened by 8 bases and J by 0 bases, with 11 bases between the two germline ends. This CDR3 spans 13 amino acids. CDR1 is SGHTA, CDR2 FQGTGA, per germline. CDR3 sequence reads: CASERPSSYEQYF. The CDR3 bases are TGTGCCAGCGAGAGACCCAGCTCCTACGAGCAGTACTTC.

The chain links TRBV15 to TRBJ1-3; D might be TRBD1 (6 bases). Trimming left V 0 bases short and J 1 base short, with 19 bases between. The CDR3 sequence is 19 residues long. Germline V gives CDR1 LNHNV, CDR2 YYDKDF (reference sequence). The CDR3 nucleotides are TGTGCCACCAGCAGAGATCGAATCCGGCTGGGGACATCTGGAAACACCATATATTTT. It is translated as CATSRDRIRLGTSGNTIYF.

The chain is built from TRBV6-6 and TRBJ1-2, with unresolved D. V lost 5 bases to trimming and J lost 4 bases, with 8 bases between them. This CDR3 comprises 12 residues. Looked up from germline, CDR1 is MNHNY and CDR2 is SVGAGI (reference sequence). The CDR3 spells CASSKEGYGYTF. CDR3 in DNA: TGTGCCAGCAGTAAGGAGGGCTATGGCTACACCTTC.

The chain is built from TRBV30 and TRBJ2-1; possible D gene TRBD1, 6 bases. V shed 5 bases and J shed 7 bases, with 18 bases lying between them. CDR3 size: 14 residues. Germline V lookup: CDR1 GTSNPN, CDR2 SVGIG (reference sequence). The CDR3 here is CAWGGPWGVNEQFF. In DNA form, the CDR3 reads TGTGCCTGGGGGGGCCCTTGGGGTGTGAATGAGCAGTTCTTC.

Only one count was recorded for this clone. The V gene is TRBV30, the J gene TRBJ1-2, with D maybe TRBD1 (5 bases). This CDR3 is built from 16 residues. Germline V lookup: CDR1 GTSNPN, CDR2 SVGIG (reference sequence). Trimming shortened V by 1 base and J by 3 bases, and 18 bases separated the two germline ends. The CDR3 region has the DNA TGTGCCTGGAGTGAGGGATATGGCGGGGGTGACTATGGCTACACCTTC. It specifies CAWSEGYGGGDYGYTF.

The chain joins TRBV19 to TRBJ2-1; D unclear. The germline gives CDR1 LNHDA, CDR2 SQIVND (reference sequence). The germline V and J ends were trimmed by 0 bases and 2 bases, with 5 bases remaining between them. The CDR3 sequence is 14 residues long. The DNA of the CDR3 is TGTGCCAGTAGTATAGATCCTACCTACAATGAGCAGTTCTTC. This codes for CASSIDPTYNEQFF.

The J gene is TRBJ2-1, the V gene TRBV11-1, with 9 positions matching TRBD1. Per the germline V gene, CDR1 is SGHAT and CDR2 is FQDESV (reference sequence). J lost 8 bases, V lost 4 bases, and 0 bases had no gene match. The CDR3 totals 12 residues. CDR3 bases: TGTGCCAGCAGCTGGGACAGGGATGAGCAGTTCTTC. As protein: CASSWDRDEQFF.

V gene TRBV25-1 combines with J gene TRBJ1-4; TRBD1 matches at 7 bases. CDR1 is MGHDK, CDR2 SYGVNS, per germline. V dropped 3 bases and J dropped 7; count of bases not matched to a gene: 5. The CDR3 is made up of 14 amino acids. CDR3 amino acids: CASSDIGGGEKLFF. The CDR3 region has the DNA TGTGCCAGCAGTGATATAGGGGGCGGTGAAAAACTGTTTTTT.

A few counts support this clone. The rearrangement uses TRBV29-1 and TRBJ1-2, with 7 bases matching TRBD1. Germline loops: CDR1 SQVTM, CDR2 ANQGSEA. The CDR3 is 11 amino acids. The ends lost 1 base at V and 8 bases at J; junction bases unmatched: 1. CDR3 sequence (DNA): TGCAGCGTTGAAGGGACAGGCGGCTACACCTTC. Its translation: CSVEGTGGYTF.

The chain is built from TRBV28 and TRBJ2-7; 9 positions agree with TRBD1. Germline CDR1 and CDR2: MDHEN and SYDVKM. The V gene end was trimmed by 8 bases and the J gene end by 0 bases; junction bases not matched to a gene: 2. The length of the CDR3 is 13 residues. The CDR3 reads CASGQGNSYEQYF. CDR3 coding DNA: TGTGCCAGCGGACAGGGGAACTCCTACGAGCAGTACTTC.

The rearrangement joins TRBV7-6 to TRBJ1-2; 7 bases agree with TRBD1. Germline V gene data show CDR1 as SGHVS and CDR2 as FNYEAQ. V lost 1 base, J lost 3 bases, and 5 bases stayed unmatched. The CDR3 length is 15 residues. CDR3 in amino acids: CASSLVAGGDYGYTF. DNA of the CDR3: TGTGCCAGCAGCTTAGTCGCAGGGGGGGACTATGGCTACACCTTC.

Comment on this clone: One end of the junction does not line up with germline, which may come from a read error. V and J are TRBV6-5 and TRBJ1-2; 8 nucleotides match TRBD1. Germline lookup yields CDR1 MNHEY and CDR2 SVGAGI. This CDR3 contains 14 residues. The CDR3 is CASTYRGGEGGYTF. The CDR3 coding sequence is TGTGCCAGCACTTACAGGGGGGGAGAAGGTGGCTACACCTTC.

V and J are TRBV6-1 and TRBJ2-7; 9 positions match TRBD1. The germline V gene encodes CDR1 MNHNS and CDR2 SASEGT. The CDR3 is 15 residues long. V trimming: 1 base; J trimming: 5 bases; junction bases outside the gene matches: 6. Here the CDR3 reads CASSEVGQGSHEQYF. The CDR3 bases are TGTGCCAGCAGTGAAGTGGGACAGGGCAGCCACGAGCAGTACTTC.

This chain connects TRBV7-7 to TRBJ2-5; D possibly corresponds to TRBD1 (7 bases). The germline CDR1 and CDR2 sequences are SSHAT and FNYEAQ (reference sequence). Trimming removed 5 bases at V and 2 bases at J, with 15 bases between. The CDR3 length is 15 residues. CDR3 loop: CASSPSQGGQETQYF. CDR3 in DNA: TGTGCCAGCAGCCCCTCGCAGGGGGGACAAGAGACCCAGTACTTC.

The J gene is TRBJ1-4, the V gene TRBV5-5; 10 bases agree with TRBD1. The CDR3 loop spans 15 amino acids. CDR1 is SGHKS and CDR2 is YYEKEE in the germline V gene (reference sequence). The junction had 5 bases not matched to a gene; V was cut back by 3 bases and J by 6 bases. CDR3 sequence (DNA): TGTGCCAGCAGCTGGAGACAGGGGGCAGATGAAAAACTGTTTTTT. It translates to CASSWRQGADEKLFF.

The V call is TRBV11-3, the J call TRBJ2-3, with 13 bases fitting TRBD2. Trimming cost V 5 bases and J 6 bases; bases outside gene matches: 8. CDR3 length: 16 amino acids. Germline V gives CDR1 SGHNT, CDR2 YENEEA. CDR3 nucleotides: TGTGCCAGCAGCCCCGGACTAGCGGGAGTCCTGGATACGCAGTATTTT. Translating gives CASSPGLAGVLDTQYF.